This T cell receptor beta chain was found in a study of T cells expressing NK-cell markers. Study details: Within the sequenced cohort of eight donors, seven exhibited HCMV seropositivity and one was seronegative.

TCRdb re-analyzed the 5' RACE reads; it lists each CDR3 protein once, without DNA. This sample lists 300,000 to 450,000 distinct CDR3 sequences; its ten largest clones have around 4.9%. The TCR sequence derives from a man aged 18-69 years in good health. Sequencing was done on a sample of blood T cells: a sorted CD56 or NKG2C T cell subset, CD4+ or CD8+ T cells, or bulk PBMC T cells (not recorded which).

CDR3 loop: CASSLATGTEAFF. The chain couples TRBV7-9 to TRBJ1-1; TCRdb's D gene call, TRBD1, goes unchecked for lack of DNA. From germline, CDR1 is SEHNR and CDR2 FQNEAQ (reference sequence). The CDR3 sequence is 13 residues long. The full variable domain, completed using reference TRBV7-9 and TRBJ1-1, is DTGVSQNPRHKITKRGQNVTFRCDPISEHNRLYWYRQTLGQGPEFLTYFQNEAQLEKSRLLSDRFSAERPKGSFSTLEIQRTEQGDSAMYLCASSLATGTEAFFGQGTRLTVV.